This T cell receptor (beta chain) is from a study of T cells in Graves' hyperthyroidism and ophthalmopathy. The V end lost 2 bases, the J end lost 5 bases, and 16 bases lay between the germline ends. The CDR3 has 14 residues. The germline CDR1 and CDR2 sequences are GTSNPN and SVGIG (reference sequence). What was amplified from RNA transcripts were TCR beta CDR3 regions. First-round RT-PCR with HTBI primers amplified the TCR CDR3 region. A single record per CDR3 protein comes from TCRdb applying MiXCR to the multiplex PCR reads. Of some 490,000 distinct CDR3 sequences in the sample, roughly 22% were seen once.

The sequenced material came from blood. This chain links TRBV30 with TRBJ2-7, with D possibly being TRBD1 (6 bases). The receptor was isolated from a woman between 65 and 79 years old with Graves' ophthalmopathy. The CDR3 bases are TGTGCCTGGAGTCGCCAGGGGTCGCTCCACGAGCAGTACTTC. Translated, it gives CAWSRQGSLHEQYF.